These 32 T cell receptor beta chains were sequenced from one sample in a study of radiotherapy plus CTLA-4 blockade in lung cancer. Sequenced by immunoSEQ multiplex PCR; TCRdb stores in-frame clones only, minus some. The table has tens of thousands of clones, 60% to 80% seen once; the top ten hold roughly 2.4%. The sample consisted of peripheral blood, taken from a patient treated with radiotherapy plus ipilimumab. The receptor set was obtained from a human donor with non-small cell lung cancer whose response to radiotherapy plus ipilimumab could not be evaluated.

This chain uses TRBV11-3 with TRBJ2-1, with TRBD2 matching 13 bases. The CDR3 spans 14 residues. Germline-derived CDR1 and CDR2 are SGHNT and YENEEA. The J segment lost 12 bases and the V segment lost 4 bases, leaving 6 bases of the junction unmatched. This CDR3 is CASSSGLAGSRQFF. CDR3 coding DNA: TGTGCCAGCAGCTCGGGACTAGCGGGGAGTAGGCAGTTCTTC.

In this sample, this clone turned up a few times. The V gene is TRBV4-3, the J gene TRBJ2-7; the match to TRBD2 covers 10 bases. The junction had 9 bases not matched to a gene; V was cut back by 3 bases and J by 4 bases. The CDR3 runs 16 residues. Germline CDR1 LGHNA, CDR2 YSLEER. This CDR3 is CASSQARTSGRYEQYF. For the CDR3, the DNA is TGCGCCAGCAGCCAGGCCCGGACTAGCGGTAGGTACGAGCAGTACTTC.

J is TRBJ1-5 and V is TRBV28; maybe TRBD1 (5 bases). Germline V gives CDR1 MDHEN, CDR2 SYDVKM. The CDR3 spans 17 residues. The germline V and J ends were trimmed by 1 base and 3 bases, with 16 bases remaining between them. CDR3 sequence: CASSLSRANRLNQPQHF. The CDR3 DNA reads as TGTGCCAGCAGTTTATCCCGGGCGAACAGGCTCAATCAGCCCCAGCATTTT.

CDR3 in amino acids: CASSPGRGARTEAFF. CDR3 DNA sequence: TGTGCCAGCTCACCAGGGCGGGGGGCGCGAACTGAAGCTTTCTTT. The rearrangement uses TRBV18 and TRBJ1-1; D is perhaps TRBD1 (6 bases). The CDR3 has 15 amino acids. Germline V gene lookup returns CDR1 KGHSH and CDR2 LQKENI. V dropped 2 bases and J dropped 5 bases, with 15 bases sitting between them.

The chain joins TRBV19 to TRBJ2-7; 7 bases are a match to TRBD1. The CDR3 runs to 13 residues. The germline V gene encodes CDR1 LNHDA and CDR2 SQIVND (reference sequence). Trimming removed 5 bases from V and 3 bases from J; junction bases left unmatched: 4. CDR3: CASSVAGGYEQYF. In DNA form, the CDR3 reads TGTGCCAGTAGTGTTGCAGGGGGCTACGAGCAGTACTTC.

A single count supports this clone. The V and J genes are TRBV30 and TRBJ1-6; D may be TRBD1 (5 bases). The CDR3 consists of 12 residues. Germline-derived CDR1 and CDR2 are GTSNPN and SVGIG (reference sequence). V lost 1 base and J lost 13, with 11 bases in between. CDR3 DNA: TGTGCCTGGAGTGAACAGGAATTTCCCCTCCACTTT. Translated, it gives CAWSEQEFPLHF.

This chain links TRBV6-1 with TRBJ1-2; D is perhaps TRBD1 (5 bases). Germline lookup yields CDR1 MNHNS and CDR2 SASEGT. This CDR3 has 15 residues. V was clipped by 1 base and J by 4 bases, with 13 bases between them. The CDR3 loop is CASSEDFARAYGYTF. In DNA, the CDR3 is TGTGCCAGCAGTGAAGATTTTGCCAGGGCCTATGGCTACACCTTC.

Here the CDR3 DNA reads TGCAGCGTTGAAGATTGGAGTGGACAGGCCACAGATACGCAGTATTTT. The encoded protein is CSVEDWSGQATDTQYF. The J gene is TRBJ2-3, the V gene TRBV29-1; 7 nucleotides line up with TRBD1. V shed 0 bases, J shed 2 bases, and the junction held 8 bases outside the gene matches. CDR1 and CDR2 from the germline V gene are SQVTM and ANQGSEA. CDR3 size: 16 residues.

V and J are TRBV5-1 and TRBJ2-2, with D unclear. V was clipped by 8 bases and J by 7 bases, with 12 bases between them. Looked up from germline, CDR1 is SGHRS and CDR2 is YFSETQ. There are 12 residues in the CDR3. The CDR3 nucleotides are TGCGCCAGTGATAGAGGTTTCGGGGAGCTGTTTTTT. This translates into CASDRGFGELFF.

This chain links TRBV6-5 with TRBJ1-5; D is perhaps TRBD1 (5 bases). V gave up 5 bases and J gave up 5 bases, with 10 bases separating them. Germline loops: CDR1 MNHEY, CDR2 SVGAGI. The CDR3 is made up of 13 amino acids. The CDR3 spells CASSRDSYQPQHF. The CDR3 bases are TGTGCCAGCAGTCGAGACAGCTATCAGCCCCAGCATTTT.

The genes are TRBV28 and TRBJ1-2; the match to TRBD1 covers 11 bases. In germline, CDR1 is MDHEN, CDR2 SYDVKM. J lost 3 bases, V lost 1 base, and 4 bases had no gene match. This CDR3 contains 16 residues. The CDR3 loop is CASSLLEDRGHYGYTF. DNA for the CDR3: TGTGCCAGCAGTTTATTAGAGGACAGGGGGCACTATGGCTACACCTTC.

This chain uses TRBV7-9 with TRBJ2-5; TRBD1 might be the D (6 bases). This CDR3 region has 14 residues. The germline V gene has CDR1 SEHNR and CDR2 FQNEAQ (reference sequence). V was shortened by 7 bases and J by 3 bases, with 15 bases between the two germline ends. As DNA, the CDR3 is TGTGCCAGCAACCAAGAACAGGGTAAAGAGACCCAGTACTTC. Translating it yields CASNQEQGKETQYF. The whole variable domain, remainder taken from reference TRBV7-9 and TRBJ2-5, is DTGVSQNPRHKITKRGQNVTFRCDPISEHNRLYWYRQTLGQGPEFLTYFQNEAQLEKSRLLSDRFSAERPKGSFSTLEIQRTEQGDSAMYLCASNQEQGKETQYFGPGTRLLVL.

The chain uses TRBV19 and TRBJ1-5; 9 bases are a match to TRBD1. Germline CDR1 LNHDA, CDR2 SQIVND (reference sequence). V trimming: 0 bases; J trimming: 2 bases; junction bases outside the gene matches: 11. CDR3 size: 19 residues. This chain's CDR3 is CASSIEAYRGLGRNQPQHF. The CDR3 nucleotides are TGTGCCAGTAGTATAGAGGCGTACAGGGGGCTTGGTCGCAATCAGCCCCAGCATTTT. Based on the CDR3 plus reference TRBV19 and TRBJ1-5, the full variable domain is DGGITQSPKYLFRKEGQNVTLSCEQNLNHDAMYWYRQDPGQGLRLIYYSQIVNDFQKGDIAEGYSVSREKKESFPLTVTSAQKNPTAFYLCASSIEAYRGLGRNQPQHFGDGTRLSIL.

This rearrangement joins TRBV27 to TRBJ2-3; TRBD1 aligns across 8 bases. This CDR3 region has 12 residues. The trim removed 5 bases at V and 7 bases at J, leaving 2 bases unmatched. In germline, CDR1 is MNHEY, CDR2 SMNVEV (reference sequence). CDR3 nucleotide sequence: TGTGCCAGCAGTAGACAGGGGAATACGCAGTATTTT. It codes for CASSRQGNTQYF.

CDR3 nucleotide sequence: TGTGCCAGCAGTTACGCCCAGGGTGGGAACACTGAAGCTTTCTTT. Its protein is CASSYAQGGNTEAFF. The rearrangement uses TRBV6-6 and TRBJ1-1; tentatively, D is TRBD1 (5 bases). The CDR3 sequence is 15 residues long. Trimming removed 2 bases from V and 1 base from J, with 11 bases in between. In germline, CDR1 is MNHNY, CDR2 SVGAGI (reference sequence).

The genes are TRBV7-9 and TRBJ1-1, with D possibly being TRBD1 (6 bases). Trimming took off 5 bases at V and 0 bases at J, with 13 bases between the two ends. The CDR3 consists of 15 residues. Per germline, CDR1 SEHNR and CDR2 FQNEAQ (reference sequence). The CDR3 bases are TGTGCCAGCAGCGGTGGGGGCGGGTTGAACACTGAAGCTTTCTTT. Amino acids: CASSGGGGLNTEAFF.

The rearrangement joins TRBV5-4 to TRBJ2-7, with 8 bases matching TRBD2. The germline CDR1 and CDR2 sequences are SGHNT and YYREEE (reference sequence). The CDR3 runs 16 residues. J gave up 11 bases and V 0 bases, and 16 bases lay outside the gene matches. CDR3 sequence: CASSLDSGGGSRGEYF. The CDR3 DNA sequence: TGTGCCAGCAGCTTGGATTCTGGCGGGGGGTCCCGCGGGGAGTACTTC.

The CDR3 bases are TGTGCCAGCAGTTTTCGCGGACACCCGAGGGAGACCCAGTACTTC. Amino acids: CASSFRGHPRETQYF. V gene TRBV7-2 combines with J gene TRBJ2-5; TRBD1 might be the D (5 bases). Germline lookup yields CDR1 SGHTA and CDR2 FQGNSA. This CDR3 spans 15 amino acids. V was pared by 6 bases and J by 5 bases, with 19 bases between.

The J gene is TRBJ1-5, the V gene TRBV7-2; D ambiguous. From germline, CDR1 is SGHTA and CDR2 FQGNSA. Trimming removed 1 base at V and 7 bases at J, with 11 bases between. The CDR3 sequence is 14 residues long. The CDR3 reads CASSLEPAGQPQHF. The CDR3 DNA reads TGTGCCAGCAGCTTAGAACCGGCGGGACAGCCCCAGCATTTT.

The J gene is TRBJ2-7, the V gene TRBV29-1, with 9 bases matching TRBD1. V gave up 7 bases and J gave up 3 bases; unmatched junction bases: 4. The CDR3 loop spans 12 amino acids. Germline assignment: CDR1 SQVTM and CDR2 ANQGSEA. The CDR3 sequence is CSAGTGLYEQYF. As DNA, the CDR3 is TGCAGCGCGGGGACAGGGCTCTACGAGCAGTACTTC.

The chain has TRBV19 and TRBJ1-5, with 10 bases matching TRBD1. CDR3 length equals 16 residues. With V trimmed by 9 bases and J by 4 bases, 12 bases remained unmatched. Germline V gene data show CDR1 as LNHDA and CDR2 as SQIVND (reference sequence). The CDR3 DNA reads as TGTGCCAGCAGCTGGGGACAGGGGCTAAAAAATCAGCCCCAGCATTTT. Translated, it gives CASSWGQGLKNQPQHF.

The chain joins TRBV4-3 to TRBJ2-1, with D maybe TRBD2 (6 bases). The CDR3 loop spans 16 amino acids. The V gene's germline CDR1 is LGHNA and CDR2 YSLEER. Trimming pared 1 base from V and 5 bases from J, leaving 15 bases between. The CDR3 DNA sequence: TGCGCCAGCAGCCAAGTCGGGCGGTGGGGGGACAATGAGCAGTTCTTC. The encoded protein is CASSQVGRWGDNEQFF.

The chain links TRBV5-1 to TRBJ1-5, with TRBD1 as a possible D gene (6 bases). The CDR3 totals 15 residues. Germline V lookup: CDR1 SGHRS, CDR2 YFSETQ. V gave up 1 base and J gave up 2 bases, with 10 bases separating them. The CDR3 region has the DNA TGCGCCAGCAGCTTGACAGGGAATGGCAATCAGCCCCAGCATTTT. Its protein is CASSLTGNGNQPQHF.

The DNA of the CDR3 is TGTGCTAGTGGTTTAAGGGAGGGAGAGACCCAGTACTTC. Residues: CASGLREGETQYF. This chain links TRBV12-5 with TRBJ2-5, with 7 bases lining up with TRBD2. The ends lost 3 bases at V and 4 bases at J; junction bases unmatched: 2. The germline V gene encodes CDR1 LGHNT and CDR2 FRNRAP. The CDR3 extends over 13 amino acids. Complete variable domain (other parts from reference TRBV12-5 and TRBJ2-5): DARVTQTPRHKVTEMGQEVTMRCQPILGHNTVFWYRQTMMQGLELLAYFRNRAPLDDSGMPKDRFSAEMPDATLATLKIQPSEPRDSAVYFCASGLREGETQYFGPGTRLLVL.

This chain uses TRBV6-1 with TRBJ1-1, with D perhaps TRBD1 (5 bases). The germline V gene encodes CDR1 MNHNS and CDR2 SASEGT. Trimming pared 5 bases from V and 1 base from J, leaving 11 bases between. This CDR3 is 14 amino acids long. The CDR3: CASSLGLANTEAFF. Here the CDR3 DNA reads TGTGCCAGCAGTCTGGGACTTGCGAACACTGAAGCTTTCTTT.

The DNA of the CDR3 is TGTGCCAGCAGTCAACGCCGACTAGACACAGATACGCAGTATTTT. Protein: CASSQRRLDTDTQYF. This sequence joins TRBV6-5 and TRBJ2-3; possibly TRBD2 for D (6 bases). V was cut by 5 bases and J by 2 bases, with 14 bases left in between. The CDR3 has 15 amino acids. CDR1 is MNHEY and CDR2 is SVGAGI in the germline V gene.

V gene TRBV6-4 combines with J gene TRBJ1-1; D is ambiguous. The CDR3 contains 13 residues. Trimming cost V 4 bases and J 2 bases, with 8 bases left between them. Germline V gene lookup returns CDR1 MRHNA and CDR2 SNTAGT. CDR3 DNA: TGTGCCAGCAGTGTTACACGAAACACTGAAGCTTTCTTT. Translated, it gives CASSVTRNTEAFF.

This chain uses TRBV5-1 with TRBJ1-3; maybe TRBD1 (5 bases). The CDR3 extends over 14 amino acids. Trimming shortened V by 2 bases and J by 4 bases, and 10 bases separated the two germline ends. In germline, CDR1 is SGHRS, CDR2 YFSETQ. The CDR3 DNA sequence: TGCGCCAGCAGCTTAGGAGGGGACGGAAACACCATATATTTT. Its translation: CASSLGGDGNTIYF.

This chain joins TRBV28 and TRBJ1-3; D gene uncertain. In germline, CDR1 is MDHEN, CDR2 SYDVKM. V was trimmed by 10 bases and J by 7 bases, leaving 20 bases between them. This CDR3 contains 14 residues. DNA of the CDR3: TGTGCCACCTATGAGGGCCTTACGGGGAACACCATATATTTT. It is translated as CATYEGLTGNTIYF.

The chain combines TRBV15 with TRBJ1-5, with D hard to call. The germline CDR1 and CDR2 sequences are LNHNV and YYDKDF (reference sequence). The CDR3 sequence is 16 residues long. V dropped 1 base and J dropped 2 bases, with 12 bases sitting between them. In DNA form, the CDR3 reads TGTGCCACCAGCAGAGGCCGAAGCGGTGGCAATCAGCCCCAGCATTTT. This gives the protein CATSRGRSGGNQPQHF.

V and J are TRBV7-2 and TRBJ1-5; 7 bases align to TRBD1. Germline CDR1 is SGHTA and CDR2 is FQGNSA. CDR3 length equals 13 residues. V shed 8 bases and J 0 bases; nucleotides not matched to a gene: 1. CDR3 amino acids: CASGQASNQPQHF. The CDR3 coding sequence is TGTGCCAGCGGACAGGCTAGCAATCAGCCCCAGCATTTT.

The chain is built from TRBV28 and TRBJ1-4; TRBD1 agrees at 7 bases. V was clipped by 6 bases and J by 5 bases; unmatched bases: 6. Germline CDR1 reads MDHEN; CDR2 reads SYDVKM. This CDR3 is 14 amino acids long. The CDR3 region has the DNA TGTGCCAGCAGACAGGGGCCAGCGAATGAAAAACTGTTTTTT. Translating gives CASRQGPANEKLFF.